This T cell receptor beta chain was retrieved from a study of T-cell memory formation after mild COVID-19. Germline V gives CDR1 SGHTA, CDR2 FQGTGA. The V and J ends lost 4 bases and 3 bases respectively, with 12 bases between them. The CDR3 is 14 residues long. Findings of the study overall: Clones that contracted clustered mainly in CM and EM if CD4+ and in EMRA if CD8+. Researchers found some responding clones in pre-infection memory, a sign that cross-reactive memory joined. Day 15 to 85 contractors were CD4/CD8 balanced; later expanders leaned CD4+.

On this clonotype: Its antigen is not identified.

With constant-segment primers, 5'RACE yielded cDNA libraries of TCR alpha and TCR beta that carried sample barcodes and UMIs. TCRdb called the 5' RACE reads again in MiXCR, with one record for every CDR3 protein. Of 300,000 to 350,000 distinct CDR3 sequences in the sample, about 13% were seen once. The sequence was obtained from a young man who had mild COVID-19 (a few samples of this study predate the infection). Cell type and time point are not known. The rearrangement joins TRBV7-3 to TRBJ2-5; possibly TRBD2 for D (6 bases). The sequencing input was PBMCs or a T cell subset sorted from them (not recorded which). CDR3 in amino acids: CASSSGTGKETQYF. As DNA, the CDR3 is TGTGCCAGCAGCTCAGGGACTGGTAAAGAGACCCAGTACTTC.